This record looks at one T cell receptor (beta chain) sequence and its context. The sample belongs to a study of OX40 agonist ivuxolimab in advanced cancers. Study-wide background: Patients were under 90% male with ages about 20 to 79, mean approximately 58. Antecedent anti-PD-1, anti-PD-L1 or anti-CTLA-4 therapy was permissible, with 30% to 50% having received some.

Trimming removed 3 bases at V and 2 bases at J, with 27 bases between. The length of the CDR3 is 19 residues. CDR1 is SGHRS, CDR2 YFSETQ, per germline. Profiling relied on immunoSEQ multiplex PCR, and the TCRdb table lists in-frame clones only, not all of them. The sample records roughly 72,000 clones, 89% being singletons. Sequences were derived from CD4+ or CD8+ T cells sorted from blood, sampled in a trial of the OX40 agonist ivuxolimab. V is TRBV5-1 and J is TRBJ2-7, with D possibly TRBD2 on 6 matching bases. The sequence was obtained from an adult with an advanced solid tumor such as melanoma, head and neck, liver or kidney cancer. CDR3 nucleotide sequence: TGCGCCAGCAGCTCCGGACTAAGGGGCTCGACTCCTCTCCCCTACGAGCAGTACTTC. As protein: CASSSGLRGSTPLPYEQYF. The full variable domain, rest sourced from reference TRBV5-1 and TRBJ2-7, is KAGVTQTPRYLIKTRGQQVTLSCSPISGHRSVSWYQQTPGQGLQFLFEYFSETQRNKGNFPGRFSGRQFSNSRSEMNVSTLELGDSALYLCASSSGLRGSTPLPYEQYFGPGTRLTVT.